The rows below give T cell receptor beta chains drawn from one sample of a study of identifying expanded T cells in peripheral blood. The table came from immunoSEQ multiplex PCR; TCRdb's copy has only in-frame clones and leaves some out. The data contain approximately 59,000 clones, about 92% of them singletons. The sample comprised blood. The receptors come from a person aged 18 to 70 in good health. CDR3s include the opening cysteine and the closing phenylalanine or tryptophan. Each record gives: clone size, J gene, CDR3 length, D gene, V gene, CDR3 protein, CDR3 DNA. D genes are given only for firm matches. Size is stated for part of the rows, as once, few or many counts, or as a class when the clone is expanded.

NA TRBJ2-1 17 NA TRBV5-1 CASSFLRVGVSGIEQFF TGCGCCAGCAGCTTTTTGCGGGTCGGCGTGAGTGGGATTGAGCAGTTCTTC
NA TRBJ2-1 17 TRBD2 TRBV11-2 CASSQGPGGPFLDEQFF TGTGCCAGCAGCCAAGGCCCGGGAGGACCGTTCCTCGATGAGCAGTTCTTC
NA TRBJ1-5 14 NA TRBV10-3 CAISESTGNQPQHF TGTGCCATCAGTGAGTCGACAGGCAATCAGCCCCAGCATTTT
NA TRBJ2-7 13 NA TRBV30 CAWSELSSYEQYF TGTGCCTGGAGTGAATTGTCTTCCTACGAGCAGTACTTC
NA TRBJ2-5 12 NA TRBV30 CAWSSQRVTQYF TGTGCCTGGAGCAGTCAAAGGGTGACCCAGTACTTC
once TRBJ2-5 13 NA TRBV10-3 CAISAGVGETQYF TGTGCCATCAGTGCAGGAGTAGGGGAGACCCAGTACTTC
NA TRBJ1-1 13 NA TRBV7-9 CASSPGLNTEAFF TGTGCCAGCAGCCCGGGACTGAACACTGAAGCTTTCTTT
NA TRBJ2-3 16 NA TRBV29-1 CSVERSSLVPTDTQYF TGCAGCGTTGAGAGAAGCTCCCTAGTACCCACAGATACGCAGTATTTT
NA TRBJ2-1 16 TRBD2 TRBV2 CASSYGTSGIDNEQFF TGTGCCAGCAGTTATGGGACTAGCGGGATAGATAATGAGCAGTTCTTC
once TRBJ2-7 12 NA TRBV11-2 CASSFNRYEQYF TGTGCCAGCAGCTTCAACAGGTACGAGCAGTACTTC
NA TRBJ1-1 13 NA TRBV11-1 CASSLSMNTEAFF TGTGCCAGCAGCTTATCCATGAACACTGAAGCTTTCTTT
NA TRBJ2-1 13 TRBD2 TRBV6-5 CASKRAGGHEQFF TGTGCCAGCAAGCGAGCGGGGGGGCATGAGCAGTTCTTC
few TRBJ1-1 13 NA TRBV29-1 CSVEGPKNTEAFF TGCAGCGTTGAAGGCCCAAAGAACACTGAAGCTTTCTTT
NA TRBJ2-7 15 TRBD2 TRBV27 CASGTLAGGPYEQYF TGTGCCAGCGGTACCCTAGCGGGCGGGCCGTACGAGCAGTACTTC
NA TRBJ2-2 15 TRBD2 TRBV4-2 CASSPQRESTGELFF TGTGCCAGCAGCCCACAGCGGGAGAGCACCGGGGAGCTGTTTTTT
NA TRBJ2-1 16 NA TRBV5-6 CASSLYGTFSYNEQFF TGTGCCAGCAGCTTGTACGGGACCTTCTCCTACAATGAGCAGTTCTTC
few TRBJ1-2 15 NA TRBV25-1 CASSELWDLATGYTF TGTGCCAGCAGTGAGCTTTGGGACCTAGCGACGGGCTACACCTTC
NA TRBJ1-6 14 NA TRBV4-3 CASSQGLPNSPLHF TGCGCCAGCAGCCAGGGTCTCCCGAATTCACCCCTCCACTTT
NA TRBJ2-7 15 NA TRBV6-1 CASSETLGSSYEQYF TGTGCCAGCAGTGAAACGTTAGGGAGCTCCTACGAGCAGTACTTC
NA TRBJ2-1 13 NA TRBV30 CAWSAGFPNEQFF TGTGCCTGGAGTGCAGGGTTCCCAAATGAGCAGTTCTTC
NA TRBJ2-7 15 TRBD1 TRBV5-1 CASSFGTGLIYEQYF TGCGCCAGCAGCTTCGGGACAGGCCTTATCTACGAGCAGTACTTC